A selection of T cell receptor beta chains follows, all from one sample in a study of blood T cells in healthy people across ages. TCRdb redid the calling of the 5' RACE reads with MiXCR, one entry per CDR3 protein. Here the sample spans 1,300,000 or so distinct CDR3 sequences, around 59% being singletons. Sample: blood. These TCRs come from a man between 18 and 29 years old in good health. The CDR3 runs from the conserved cysteine through the conserved F or W. Each record gives: clone size, D gene, J gene, V gene, CDR3 DNA, CDR3 protein. D genes are given only for firm matches. Clone sizes are given selectively: once, few, many, or a class where the clone is expanded.

size: -
D: TRBD1
J: TRBJ2-1
V: TRBV12-3/TRBV12-4
DNA: TGTGCCATCAAAGGGGGCTCGGACAATGAGCAGTTCTTC
CDR3: CAIKGGSDNEQFF

size: -
D: -
J: TRBJ2-1
V: TRBV20-1
DNA: TGCAGTGCTAGAGAAATGGGGGTGAGGTACAATGAGCAGTTCTTC
CDR3: CSAREMGVRYNEQFF

size: -
D: TRBD2
J: TRBJ2-3
V: TRBV20-1
DNA: TGCAGTGCTAGTTCTAGCGGGGTACACGATACGCAGTATTTT
CDR3: CSASSSGVHDTQYF

size: -
D: -
J: TRBJ1-1
V: TRBV20-1
DNA: TGCATTGCTAGCCATGGTGAAGCTTTCTTT
CDR3: CIASHGEAFF

size: few
D: -
J: TRBJ2-7
V: TRBV27
DNA: TGTGCCAGCAGTACTGACTTAAGCTCCTACGAGCAGTACTTC
CDR3: CASSTDLSSYEQYF

size: few
D: TRBD2
J: TRBJ2-1
V: TRBV12-5
DNA: TGTGCTAGTGGTTTGGGGACTAGCGGGGTCTACAATGAGCAGTTCTTC
CDR3: CASGLGTSGVYNEQFF

size: -
D: -
J: TRBJ2-3
V: TRBV2
DNA: TGTGCCAGCAGCGTTTACTTAACCGATACGCAGTATTTT
CDR3: CASSVYLTDTQYF

size: few
D: -
J: TRBJ1-1
V: TRBV4-1
DNA: TGCGCCAGCAGCCAGACTCTAATTCCTGAAGCTTTCTTT
CDR3: CASSQTLIPEAFF

size: once
D: -
J: TRBJ1-1
V: TRBV29-1
DNA: TGCAGCGTTGAGCAGGACGGAGACACTGAAGCTTTCTTT
CDR3: CSVEQDGDTEAFF

size: few
D: -
J: TRBJ2-7
V: TRBV27
DNA: TGTGCCAGCAGTCCCCTAGGTCCCGACGAGCAGTACTTC
CDR3: CASSPLGPDEQYF

size: -
D: TRBD1
J: TRBJ2-7
V: TRBV15
DNA: TGTGCCACCAGCAGGGCGGGACAGGGTACCTACGAGCAGTACTTC
CDR3: CATSRAGQGTYEQYF

size: -
D: -
J: TRBJ2-3
V: TRBV12-3/TRBV12-4
DNA: TGTGCCAGCAGTTTCACTTGGGCCCAAGGGACAGATACGCAGTATTTT
CDR3: CASSFTWAQGTDTQYF

size: -
D: TRBD2
J: TRBJ2-1
V: TRBV5-1
DNA: TGCGCCAGCAGCTTGTCTAGCGGGAGTATCAATGAGCAGTTCTTC
CDR3: CASSLSSGSINEQFF

size: many
D: TRBD1
J: TRBJ2-7
V: TRBV28
DNA: TGTGCCAGCAGTGGGTACAGGGGGGTCACCTACGAGCAGTACTTC
CDR3: CASSGYRGVTYEQYF

size: -
D: -
J: TRBJ1-2
V: TRBV14
DNA: TGTGCCAGCAGCCAAGGCTGGGGGACCTATGGCTACACCTTC
CDR3: CASSQGWGTYGYTF

size: -
D: -
J: TRBJ2-5
V: TRBV4-1
DNA: TGCGCCAGCAGCCAAGATTACAGGGTGCCAATGCCCCAAGAGACCCAGTACTTC
CDR3: CASSQDYRVPMPQETQYF

size: -
D: -
J: TRBJ1-2
V: TRBV4-1
DNA: TGCGCCAGCAGCCAAAGTGCGGACAGAGGCTATAGTGGCTACACCTTC
CDR3: CASSQSADRGYSGYTF

size: -
D: TRBD2
J: TRBJ2-7
V: TRBV4-1
DNA: TGCGCCAGCAGCCAAGATCAACTAGCGGTCCCCTACGAGCAGTACTTC
CDR3: CASSQDQLAVPYEQYF

size: -
D: TRBD2
J: TRBJ2-3
V: TRBV12-3/TRBV12-4
DNA: TGTGCCAGCAGTTTATGGGCCCCAGCGGGGGCTAGCACAGATACGCAGTATTTT
CDR3: CASSLWAPAGASTDTQYF

size: -
D: -
J: TRBJ2-3
V: TRBV20-1
DNA: TGCAGTGCTAGATGGCGGGGATTTGATACGCAGTATTTT
CDR3: CSARWRGFDTQYF

size: -
D: -
J: TRBJ2-1
V: TRBV25-1
DNA: TGTGCCAGCAGTGAAGATATAGGGGGCAATGAGCAGTTCTTC
CDR3: CASSEDIGGNEQFF

size: -
D: -
J: TRBJ1-2
V: TRBV7-9
DNA: TGTGCCAGCAGCGCAATCACAGGCCGTGGCTACACCTTC
CDR3: CASSAITGRGYTF

size: -
D: -
J: TRBJ1-5
V: TRBV30
DNA: TGTGCCTGGAGTCCGTTTGGGAATCAGCCCCAGCATTTT
CDR3: CAWSPFGNQPQHF

size: -
D: -
J: TRBJ2-3
V: TRBV21-1
DNA: TGTGCCAGCAGCAACCCCCCAACAGATACGCAGTATTTT
CDR3: CASSNPPTDTQYF

size: -
D: TRBD2
J: TRBJ2-7
V: TRBV6-1
DNA: TGTGCCAGCGATAGGACTAGCTGGGGGAGCGAGCAGTACTTC
CDR3: CASDRTSWGSEQYF

size: -
D: -
J: TRBJ1-4
V: TRBV25-1
DNA: TGTGCCAGCAGCGAATCTGGCACAGGGTCGGGAAAACTGTTTTTT
CDR3: CASSESGTGSGKLFF

size: -
D: TRBD1
J: TRBJ2-1
V: TRBV6-1
DNA: TGTGCCAGCAGGATAGACAGGGGGGCCGGCAATGAGCAGTTCTTC
CDR3: CASRIDRGAGNEQFF

size: -
D: TRBD2
J: TRBJ2-1
V: TRBV4-2
DNA: TGTGCCAGCAGCCAAGACACTAGCGGGGGGCGTGGGAATGAGCAGTTCTTC
CDR3: CASSQDTSGGRGNEQFF

size: -
D: -
J: TRBJ1-4
V: TRBV6-5
DNA: TGTGCCAGCAGTGCCCTTGACAGCTATAATGAAAAACTGTTTTTT
CDR3: CASSALDSYNEKLFF

size: few
D: -
J: TRBJ2-3
V: TRBV4-1
DNA: TGCGCCAGCAGCCAAGATTTGGATCCCGGTACGCAGTATTTT
CDR3: CASSQDLDPGTQYF

size: -
D: TRBD2
J: TRBJ2-7
V: TRBV10-3
DNA: TGTGCCATCAGTGAGTTTTGGCGGGAGAATTGGTACGAGCAGTACTTC
CDR3: CAISEFWRENWYEQYF

size: many
D: -
J: TRBJ2-3
V: TRBV11-2
DNA: TGTGCCAGCAGGTTGGCGGATACGCAGTATTTT
CDR3: CASRLADTQYF

size: -
D: -
J: TRBJ2-3
V: TRBV7-6
DNA: TGTGCCAGCAGCCGTGGGCCGTCTCCAGATACGCAGTATTTT
CDR3: CASSRGPSPDTQYF

size: -
D: TRBD2
J: TRBJ2-1
V: TRBV6-2/TRBV6-3
DNA: TGTGCCAGCAGTTACGGGACTAGCGGCAATGAGCAGTTCTTC
CDR3: CASSYGTSGNEQFF

size: -
D: -
J: TRBJ2-7
V: TRBV6-2/TRBV6-3
DNA: TGTGCCAGCAGTTACTCGGAACTGCGCGCCTACGAGCAGTACTTC
CDR3: CASSYSELRAYEQYF

size: -
D: -
J: TRBJ1-2
V: TRBV6-5
DNA: TGTGCCAGCATTCCTATTCGGGGGTTGGGTTATGGCTACACCTTC
CDR3: CASIPIRGLGYGYTF

size: -
D: TRBD1
J: TRBJ2-7
V: TRBV6-2/TRBV6-3
DNA: TGTGCCAGCGCAGACAGGGCGAAGTACGAGCAGTACTTC
CDR3: CASADRAKYEQYF

size: -
D: -
J: TRBJ1-3
V: TRBV6-5
DNA: TGTGCCACCATTAGGACAGCCTCTGGAAACACCATATATTTT
CDR3: CATIRTASGNTIYF

size: -
D: -
J: TRBJ2-3
V: TRBV7-9
DNA: TGTGCCAGCAGCCCCTGGACGGGGGATACGCAGTATTTT
CDR3: CASSPWTGDTQYF

size: -
D: -
J: TRBJ2-7
V: TRBV27
DNA: TGTGCCAGCAGTCCTCAACAGGGCGAGCAGTACTTC
CDR3: CASSPQQGEQYF

size: -
D: -
J: TRBJ2-6
V: TRBV15
DNA: TGTGCCACCAGCAGAGATCCCAGCTCTGGGGCCAACGTCCTGACTTTC
CDR3: CATSRDPSSGANVLTF